This T cell receptor beta chain was sequenced in a study of blood T cell repertoires in COVID-19 (dated by TCRdb to 2020 to 2021). Study-wide context: Samples from collaborators originated in the United States, Italy and Spain and spanned both the acute and convalescent phases of COVID-19. The prospective study material was composed of cDNA or gDNA derived from T cells, B-cell-depleted T cells, or PBMCs. Subjects who had been exposed to COVID-19, were actively infected with it, or had recovered from it provided the deeply sampled blood TCRbeta repertoires that made up the dataset. The repertoires were released in a freely available public database meant as a resource for research on the immune response to SARS-CoV-2. Samples came from the ongoing ImmuneRACE study (first 160 participants) plus 1,254 subjects from 6 global collaborators. Sample metadata almost always included a de-identified subject ID, COVID-19 status, age in years and sex. Where HLA class I and class II types were available, the types were taken from metadata supplied by the sample provider, not from assay-based typing. What the research found in general, with its limitations: The amount of clinical and demographic metadata varied by source and participant and was provided uncurated.

The immunoSEQ Assay, a bias-controlled multiplex PCR, was used to amplify TCRbeta CDR3 regions from genomic DNA. Regarding the original processing steps: The number of nucleated cells in each sample was estimated by amplification of reference gene primers within the assay. To quantify the absolute abundance of each unique TCRbeta CDR3 rearrangement, sequence reads were collapsed and filtered. For each sample, productive Simpson clonality was calculated by taking the square root of Simpson's diversity index across productive rearrangements. In its TCRdb copy, this immuneACCESS table keeps in-frame sequences only and misses some clones. Where compared with another copy, unresolved V genes explain less than half of these, and the others have no known cause. The DNA gave D and trimming, while V, J and clone size come from that table. Present in this sample are 200,000 to 250,000 clones, 75% to 90% of which were seen just once. Together, the top ten hold less than 3.5% of the sample.

Comment on this clone: What antigen it recognizes has not been identified. Within one base of it there is no much larger clone, and no base qualities were kept.

The CDR3 runs 15 amino acids, cysteine and phenylalanine included. Of all the DNA, just the CDR3 is kept, 45 bases in frame from base 1. In the germline V gene (reference sequence), CDR1 corresponds to SEHNR and CDR2 to FQNEAQ. A distance of 13 bases separates the germline ends of V and J, which lose 3 bases and 2 bases respectively. One collaborating source in Seattle enrolled patients during active infection and followed them longitudinally through the course of disease. The collaborating institutions used their own protocols to collect whole blood in K2EDTA tubes. Collaborator samples were shipped for TCRbeta analysis as frozen whole blood, isolated PBMCs, or DNA extracted from either sample type.

The clonotype comes from a man in his thirties or forties with COVID-19, enrolled during active disease. The sequenced sample consisted of peripheral blood. The sequence links TRBV7-9 to TRBJ2-5; the D gene lacks a confident call. Here is the DNA: TGTGCCAGCAGCTTGGTTTTCGCGAGTCAAGAGACCCAGTACTTC. It specifies CASSLVFASQETQYF. The CDR3, completed at both ends by the reference TRBV7-9 and TRBJ2-5 genes, gives the full variable domain DTGVSQNPRHKITKRGQNVTFRCDPISEHNRLYWYRQTLGQGPEFLTYFQNEAQLEKSRLLSDRFSAERPKGSFSTLEIQRTEQGDSAMYLCASSLVFASQETQYFGPGTRLLVL.